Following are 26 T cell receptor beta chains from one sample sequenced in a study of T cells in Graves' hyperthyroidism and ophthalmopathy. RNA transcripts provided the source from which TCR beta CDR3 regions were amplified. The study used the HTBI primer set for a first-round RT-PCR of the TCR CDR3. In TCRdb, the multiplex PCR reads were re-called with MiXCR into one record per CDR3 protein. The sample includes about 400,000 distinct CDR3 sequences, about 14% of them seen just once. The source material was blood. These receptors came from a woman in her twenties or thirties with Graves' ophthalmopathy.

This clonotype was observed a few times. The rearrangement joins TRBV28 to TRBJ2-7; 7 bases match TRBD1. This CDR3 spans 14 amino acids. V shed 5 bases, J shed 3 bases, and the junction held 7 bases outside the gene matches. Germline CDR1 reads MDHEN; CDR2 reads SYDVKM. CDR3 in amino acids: CASSIRQGGYEQYF. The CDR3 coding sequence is TGTGCCAGCAGTATTAGACAGGGCGGCTACGAGCAGTACTTC.

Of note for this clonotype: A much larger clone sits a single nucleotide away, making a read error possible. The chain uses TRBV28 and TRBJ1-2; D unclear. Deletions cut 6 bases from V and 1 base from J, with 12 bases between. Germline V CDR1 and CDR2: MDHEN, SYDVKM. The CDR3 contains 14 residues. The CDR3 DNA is TGTGCCAGCAGGCATAATGACAATAACTATGGCTACACCTTC. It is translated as CASRHNDNNYGYTF.

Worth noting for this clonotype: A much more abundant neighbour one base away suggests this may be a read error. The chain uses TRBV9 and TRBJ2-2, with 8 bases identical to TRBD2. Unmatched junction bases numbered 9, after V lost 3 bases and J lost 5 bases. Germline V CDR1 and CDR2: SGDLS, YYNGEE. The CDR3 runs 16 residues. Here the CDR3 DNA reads TGTGCCAGCAGCGCGCGGGGGGCCGACCCGACCGGGGAGCTGTTTTTT. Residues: CASSARGADPTGELFF.

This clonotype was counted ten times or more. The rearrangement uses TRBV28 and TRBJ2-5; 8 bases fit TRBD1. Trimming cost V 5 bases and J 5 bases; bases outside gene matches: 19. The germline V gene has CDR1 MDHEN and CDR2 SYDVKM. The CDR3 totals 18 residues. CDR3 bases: TGTGCCAGCAGTACAATCACGGGACAGGCGCAAACAGGGGAGACCCAGTACTTC. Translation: CASSTITGQAQTGETQYF.

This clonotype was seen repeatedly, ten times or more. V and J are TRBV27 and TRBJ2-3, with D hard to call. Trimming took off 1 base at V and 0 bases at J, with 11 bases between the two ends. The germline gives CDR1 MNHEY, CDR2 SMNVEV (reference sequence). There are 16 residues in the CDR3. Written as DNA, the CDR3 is TGTGCCAGCAGTTTATTCGGGCCATCGAGCACAGATACGCAGTATTTT. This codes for CASSLFGPSSTDTQYF.

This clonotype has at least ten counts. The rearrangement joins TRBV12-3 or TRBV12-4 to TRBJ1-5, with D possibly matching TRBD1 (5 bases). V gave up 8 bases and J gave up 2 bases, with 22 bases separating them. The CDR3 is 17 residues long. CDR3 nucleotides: TGTGCCAGCCTCGACCATCGGGGGGGAATGGGCAATCAGCCCCAGCATTTT. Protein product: CASLDHRGGMGNQPQHF.

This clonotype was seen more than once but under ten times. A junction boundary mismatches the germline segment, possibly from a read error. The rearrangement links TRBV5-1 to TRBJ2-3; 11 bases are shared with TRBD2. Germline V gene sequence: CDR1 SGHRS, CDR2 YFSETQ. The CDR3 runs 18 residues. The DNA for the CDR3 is TGCGCCAACAGCCGCGCCGACCTAACTAGCGGGGGTTCAGATACGCAGTATTTT. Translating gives CANSRADLTSGGSDTQYF.

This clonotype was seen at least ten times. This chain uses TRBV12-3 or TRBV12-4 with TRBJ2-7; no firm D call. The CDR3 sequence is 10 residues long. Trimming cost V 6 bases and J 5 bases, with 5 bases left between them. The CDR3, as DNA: TGTGCCAGCAGACAAAACGAGCAGTACTTC. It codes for CASRQNEQYF.

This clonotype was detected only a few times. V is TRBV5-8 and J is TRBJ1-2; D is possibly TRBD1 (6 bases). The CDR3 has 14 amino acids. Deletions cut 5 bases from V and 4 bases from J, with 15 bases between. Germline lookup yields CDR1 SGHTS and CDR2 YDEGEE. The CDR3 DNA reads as TGTGCCAGCAGACGAAGACAGGAGCTCTATGGCTACACCTTC. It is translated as CASRRRQELYGYTF. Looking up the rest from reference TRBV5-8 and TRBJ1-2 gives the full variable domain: EAGVTQSPTHLIKTRGQQATLRCSPISGHTSVYWYQQALGLGLQFLLWYDEGEERNRGNFPPRFSGRQFPNYSSELNVNALELEDSALYLCASRRRQELYGYTFGSGTRLTVV.

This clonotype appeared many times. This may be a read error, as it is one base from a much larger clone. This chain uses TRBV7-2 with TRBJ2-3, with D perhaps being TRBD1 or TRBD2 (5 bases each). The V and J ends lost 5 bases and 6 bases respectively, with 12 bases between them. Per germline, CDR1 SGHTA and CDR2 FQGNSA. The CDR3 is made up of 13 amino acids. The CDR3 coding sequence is TGTGCCAGCAGCCCGCTAGCAGGGGATACGCAGTATTTT. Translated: CASSPLAGDTQYF.

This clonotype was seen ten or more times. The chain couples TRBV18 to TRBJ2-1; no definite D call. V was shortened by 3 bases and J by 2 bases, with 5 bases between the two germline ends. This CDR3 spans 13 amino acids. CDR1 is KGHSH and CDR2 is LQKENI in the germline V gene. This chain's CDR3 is CASSPGAYNEQFF. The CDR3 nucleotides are TGTGCCAGCTCACCCGGCGCCTACAATGAGCAGTTCTTC.

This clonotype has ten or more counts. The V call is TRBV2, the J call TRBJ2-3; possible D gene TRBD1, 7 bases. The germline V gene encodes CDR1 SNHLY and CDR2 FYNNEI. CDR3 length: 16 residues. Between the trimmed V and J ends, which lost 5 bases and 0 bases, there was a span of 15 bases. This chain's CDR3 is CASSKPTGRSTDTQYF. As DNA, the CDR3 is TGTGCCAGCAGTAAACCGACAGGGAGGAGCACAGATACGCAGTATTTT.

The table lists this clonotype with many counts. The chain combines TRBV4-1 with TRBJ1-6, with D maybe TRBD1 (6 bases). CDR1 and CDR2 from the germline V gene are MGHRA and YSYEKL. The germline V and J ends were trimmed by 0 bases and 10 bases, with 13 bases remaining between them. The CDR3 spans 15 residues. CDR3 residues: CASSQDLGGTSPLHF. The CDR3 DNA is TGCGCCAGCAGCCAAGATCTAGGGGGAACATCACCCCTCCACTTT.

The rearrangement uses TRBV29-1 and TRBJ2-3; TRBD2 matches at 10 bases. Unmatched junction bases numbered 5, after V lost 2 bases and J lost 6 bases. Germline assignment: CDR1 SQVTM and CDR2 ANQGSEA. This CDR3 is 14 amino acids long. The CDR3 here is CSVETSGVVDTQYF. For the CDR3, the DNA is TGCAGCGTTGAAACTAGCGGGGTTGTGGATACGCAGTATTTT.

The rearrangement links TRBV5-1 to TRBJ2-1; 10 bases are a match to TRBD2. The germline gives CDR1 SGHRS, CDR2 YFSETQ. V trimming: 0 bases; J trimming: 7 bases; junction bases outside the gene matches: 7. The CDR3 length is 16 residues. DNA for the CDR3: TGCGCCAGCAGCTTGGACGGTCGAGCGGGGGGGAATGAGCAGTTCTTC. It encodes CASSLDGRAGGNEQFF.

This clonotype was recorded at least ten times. CDR3 protein: CAISESEYKKDGYTF. The CDR3 bases are TGTGCCATCAGTGAGTCCGAGTACAAGAAGGATGGCTACACCTTC. V usage is TRBV10-3 and J usage is TRBJ1-2, with D uncertain. CDR3 length: 15 amino acids. V was trimmed by 0 bases and J by 6 bases, leaving 14 bases between them. Germline CDR1 and CDR2: ENHRY and SYGVKD.

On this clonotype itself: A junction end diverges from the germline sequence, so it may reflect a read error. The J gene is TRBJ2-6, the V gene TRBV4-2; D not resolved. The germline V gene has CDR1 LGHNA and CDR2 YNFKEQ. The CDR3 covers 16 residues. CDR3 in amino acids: CVSSQAHDSGANVLTF. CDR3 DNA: TGTGTCAGCAGCCAAGCGCATGACTCTGGGGCCAACGTCCTGACTTTC.

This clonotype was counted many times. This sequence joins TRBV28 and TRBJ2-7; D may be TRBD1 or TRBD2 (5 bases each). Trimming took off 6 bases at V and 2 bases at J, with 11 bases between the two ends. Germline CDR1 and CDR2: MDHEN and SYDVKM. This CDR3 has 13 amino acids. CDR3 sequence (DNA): TGTGCCAGCAGCTCCGGGACGCCCTACGAGCAGTACTTC. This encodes CASSSGTPYEQYF.

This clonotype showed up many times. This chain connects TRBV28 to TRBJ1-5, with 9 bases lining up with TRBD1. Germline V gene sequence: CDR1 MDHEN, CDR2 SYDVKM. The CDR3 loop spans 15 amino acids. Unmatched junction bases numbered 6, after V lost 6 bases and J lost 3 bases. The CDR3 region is CASSKTGGNNQPQHF. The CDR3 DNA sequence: TGTGCCAGCAGCAAGACAGGGGGTAACAATCAGCCCCAGCATTTT.

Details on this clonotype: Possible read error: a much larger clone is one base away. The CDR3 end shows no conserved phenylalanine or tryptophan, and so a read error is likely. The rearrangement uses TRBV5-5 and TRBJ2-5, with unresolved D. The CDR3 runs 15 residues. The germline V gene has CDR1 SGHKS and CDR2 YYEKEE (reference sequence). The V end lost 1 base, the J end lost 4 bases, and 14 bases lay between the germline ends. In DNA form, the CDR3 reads TGTGCCAGCAGCTTGTCTCCACAGAGTATAGAGACCCAGTACTCC. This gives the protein CASSLSPQSIETQYS.

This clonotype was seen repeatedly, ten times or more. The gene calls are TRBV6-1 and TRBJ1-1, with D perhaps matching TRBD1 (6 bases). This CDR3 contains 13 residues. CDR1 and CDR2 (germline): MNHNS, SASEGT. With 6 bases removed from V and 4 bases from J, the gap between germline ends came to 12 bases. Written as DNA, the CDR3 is TGTGCCAGCAGGAAAACAGGGATCACTGAAGCTTTCTTT. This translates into CASRKTGITEAFF.

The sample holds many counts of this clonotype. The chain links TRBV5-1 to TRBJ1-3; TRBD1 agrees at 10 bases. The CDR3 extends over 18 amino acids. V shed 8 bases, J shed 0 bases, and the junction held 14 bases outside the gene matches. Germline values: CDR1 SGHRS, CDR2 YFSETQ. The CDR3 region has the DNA TGCGCCAGTAACTTGGGACAGGGGAACTTTCCCTCTGGAAACACCATATATTTT. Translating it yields CASNLGQGNFPSGNTIYF.

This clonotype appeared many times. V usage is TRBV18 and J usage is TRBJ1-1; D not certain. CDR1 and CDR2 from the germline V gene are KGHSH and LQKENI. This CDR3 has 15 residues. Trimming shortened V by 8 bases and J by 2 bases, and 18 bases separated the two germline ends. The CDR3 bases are TGTGCCAGCGATCGGGAGGGTCTTTTAAACACTGAAGCTTTCTTT. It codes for CASDREGLLNTEAFF.

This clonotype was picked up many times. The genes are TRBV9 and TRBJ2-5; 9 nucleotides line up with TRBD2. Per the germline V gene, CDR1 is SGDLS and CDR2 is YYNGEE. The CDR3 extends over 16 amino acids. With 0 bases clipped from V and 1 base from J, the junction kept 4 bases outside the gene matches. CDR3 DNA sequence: TGTGCCAGCAGCGTAGGGCCTAGCGGGGCCCAAGAGACCCAGTACTTC. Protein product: CASSVGPSGAQETQYF.

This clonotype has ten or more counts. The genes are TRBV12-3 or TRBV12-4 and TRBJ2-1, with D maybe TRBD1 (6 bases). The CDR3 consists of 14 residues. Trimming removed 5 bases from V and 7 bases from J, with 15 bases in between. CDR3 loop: CASSGPTGTNEQFF. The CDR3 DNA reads TGTGCCAGCAGTGGACCGACAGGTACGAATGAGCAGTTCTTC.

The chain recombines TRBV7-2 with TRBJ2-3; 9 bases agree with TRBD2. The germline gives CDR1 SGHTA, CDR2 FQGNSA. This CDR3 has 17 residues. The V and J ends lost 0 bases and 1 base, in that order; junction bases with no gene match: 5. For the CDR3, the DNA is TGTGCCAGCAGCTTAGCCTGGGCGGGGGGGGGCACAGATACGCAGTATTTT. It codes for CASSLAWAGGGTDTQYF. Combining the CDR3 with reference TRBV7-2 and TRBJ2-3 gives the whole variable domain GAGVSQSPSNKVTEKGKDVELRCDPISGHTALYWYRQSLGQGLEFLIYFQGNSAPDKSGLPSDRFSAERTGGSVSTLTIQRTQQEDSAVYLCASSLAWAGGGTDTQYFGPGTRLTVL.